The 18 T cell receptor beta chains below all came from one sample that was sequenced in a study of PD-1 blockade in mismatch repair-deficient tumors. Clones were read by immunoSEQ multiplex PCR, and TCRdb kept only the in-frame ones, dropping some. Of roughly 130,000 clones in the sample, around nine tenths were seen once. The specimen comprised peripheral blood, sampled about 17 months after starting pembrolizumab. Every receptor here comes from an adult with mismatch repair-deficient cancer.

The chain recombines TRBV11-2 with TRBJ2-1, with 10 bases lining up with TRBD2. Germline V CDR1 and CDR2: SGHAT, FQNNGV. The CDR3 totals 15 residues. Trimming at V came to 4 bases and at J to 0 bases, leaving 0 bases not matched to a gene. The CDR3 coding sequence is TGTGCCAGCAGCTCTAGCGGGGGCTCCTACAATGAGCAGTTCTTC. Translating gives CASSSSGGSYNEQFF.

This clone appeared a few times. The V gene is TRBV6-5, the J gene TRBJ2-7; 7 bases match TRBD1. Trimming took 4 bases from V and 3 from J; bases not matched to a gene: 6. The germline gives CDR1 MNHEY, CDR2 SVGAGI. The CDR3 is 14 amino acids. As DNA, the CDR3 is TGTGCCAGCAGTTCCCCCGGACAGGACTACGAGCAGTACTTC. Its translation is CASSSPGQDYEQYF.

J is TRBJ1-1 and V is TRBV11-3; the D is unclear. This CDR3 contains 18 residues. In germline, CDR1 is SGHNT, CDR2 YENEEA. Between the trimmed V and J ends, which lost 4 bases and 2 bases, there was a span of 23 bases. CDR3 DNA sequence: TGTGCCAGCAGCTCCGGACGAGGCAAAGCCCTTCGTAACACTGAAGCTTTCTTT. Its protein is CASSSGRGKALRNTEAFF.

V usage is TRBV5-1 and J usage is TRBJ2-7; a possible D gene is TRBD1 (6 bases). The CDR3 has 14 amino acids. The germline V gene has CDR1 SGHRS and CDR2 YFSETQ. Trimming pared 4 bases from V and 4 bases from J, leaving 15 bases between. CDR3 region: CASSQSQGWYEQYF. The CDR3 bases are TGCGCCAGCAGCCAAAGCCAGGGGTGGTACGAGCAGTACTTC.

This chain links TRBV28 with TRBJ1-5, with TRBD1 matching over 8 bases. In germline, CDR1 is MDHEN, CDR2 SYDVKM. The trim removed 5 bases at V and 2 bases at J, leaving 11 bases unmatched. CDR3 length: 17 residues. This CDR3 is CASSIQQGVGGNQPQHF. CDR3 DNA sequence: TGTGCCAGCAGTATCCAACAGGGGGTAGGAGGCAATCAGCCCCAGCATTTT.

V and J are TRBV7-2 and TRBJ2-5, with D perhaps TRBD2 (5 bases). The V and J ends lost 0 bases and 1 base respectively, with 6 bases between them. The CDR3 contains 14 residues. Germline-derived CDR1 and CDR2 are SGHTA and FQGNSA. The CDR3 nucleotides are TGTGCCAGCAGCTTAGCAAGCGGCCAAGAGACCCAGTACTTC. Protein: CASSLASGQETQYF.

The chain recombines TRBV7-9 with TRBJ2-5; D remains unclear. Germline CDR1 is SEHNR and CDR2 is FQNEAQ (reference sequence). The CDR3 spans 16 residues. Between the trimmed V and J ends, which lost 5 bases and 2 bases, there was a span of 18 bases. CDR3 in amino acids: CASSQQRRLGQETQYF. DNA for the CDR3: TGTGCCAGCAGCCAACAACGTCGGCTAGGTCAAGAGACCCAGTACTTC. Complete variable domain (other parts from reference TRBV7-9 and TRBJ2-5): DTGVSQNPRHKITKRGQNVTFRCDPISEHNRLYWYRQTLGQGPEFLTYFQNEAQLEKSRLLSDRFSAERPKGSFSTLEIQRTEQGDSAMYLCASSQQRRLGQETQYFGPGTRLLVL.

There are many counts of this clone. The chain employs TRBV25-1 and TRBJ2-7; D gene unclear. V was trimmed by 4 bases and J by 4 bases, leaving 14 bases between them. Germline V gene data show CDR1 as MGHDK and CDR2 as SYGVNS. The CDR3 is 14 amino acids. The CDR3 DNA sequence: TGTGCCAGCAGTGGTGAGAGTCGAGGTTACGAGCAGTACTTC. Amino acid sequence: CASSGESRGYEQYF.

This chain joins TRBV11-2 and TRBJ2-2; D gene uncertain. The CDR3 extends over 12 amino acids. Germline V gives CDR1 SGHAT, CDR2 FQNNGV. Between the trimmed V and J ends, which lost 5 bases and 6 bases, there was a span of 7 bases. In nucleotides, the CDR3 is TGTGCCAGCAGCCGTTGGGCCGGGGAGCTGTTTTTT. It translates to CASSRWAGELFF.

The V gene is TRBV10-3, the J gene TRBJ1-3; possibly TRBD1 for D (5 bases). V was cut by 4 bases and J by 2 bases, with 21 bases left in between. CDR3 length: 18 residues. Germline CDR1 ENHRY, CDR2 SYGVKD. In DNA, the CDR3 is TGTGCCATCAGTGCCCAGTCTCAGGGCGACCTTCCTGGAAACACCATATATTTT. It specifies CAISAQSQGDLPGNTIYF.

This chain links TRBV29-1 with TRBJ2-3; the D call may be TRBD1 or TRBD2 (5 bases each). The CDR3 totals 16 residues. CDR1 and CDR2 from the germline V gene are SQVTM and ANQGSEA. Between the trimmed V and J ends, which lost 3 bases and 2 bases, there was a span of 18 bases. The CDR3 reads CSVEGDPSSLTDTQYF. In nucleotides, the CDR3 is TGCAGCGTTGAGGGGGACCCGTCCTCCCTCACAGATACGCAGTATTTT.

V and J are TRBV19 and TRBJ2-2; TRBD2 matches 8 bases. The trim removed 5 bases at V and 4 bases at J, leaving 6 bases unmatched. The CDR3 loop spans 15 amino acids. The germline V gene encodes CDR1 LNHDA and CDR2 SQIVND (reference sequence). The CDR3 DNA follows: TGTGCCAGTAGTGTCAGCGGGAGCTCCACCGGGGAGCTGTTTTTT. Amino acid sequence: CASSVSGSSTGELFF.

This sequence joins TRBV10-3 and TRBJ2-2; perhaps TRBD2 as D (5 bases). The germline V gene encodes CDR1 ENHRY and CDR2 SYGVKD. CDR3 length equals 13 residues. Trimming took off 3 bases at V and 6 bases at J, with 8 bases between the two ends. The CDR3 here is CAISDVRAGELFF. DNA of the CDR3: TGTGCCATCAGTGATGTGCGGGCCGGGGAGCTGTTTTTT.

This clone showed up just once. This sample includes further DNA sequences coding for the same CDR3. This sequence joins TRBV6-5 and TRBJ2-1, with TRBD2 matching over 9 bases. The V segment lost 0 bases and the J segment 7 bases; nucleotides outside the gene matches: 1. CDR1 and CDR2 (germline): MNHEY, SVGAGI. The CDR3 covers 14 residues. Here the CDR3 reads CASSYSGLANEQFF. CDR3 sequence (DNA): TGTGCCAGCAGTTACTCTGGACTAGCGAATGAGCAGTTCTTC.

The chain combines TRBV7-3 with TRBJ2-1; 7 bases are a match to TRBD2. Germline lookup yields CDR1 SGHTA and CDR2 FQGTGA. V was clipped by 6 bases and J by 2 bases; unmatched bases: 4. The CDR3 is 14 amino acids. The CDR3 here is CASRASGTYNEQFF. CDR3 sequence (DNA): TGTGCCAGCAGGGCTAGCGGAACCTACAATGAGCAGTTCTTC.

The chain carries TRBV5-1 and TRBJ2-3, with D tentatively TRBD2 (6 bases). CDR1 SGHRS and CDR2 YFSETQ come from the germline V gene. Trimming removed 2 bases at V and 6 bases at J, with 13 bases between. The CDR3 is 14 amino acids. The CDR3 sequence is CASSLQRVSDTQYF. The DNA of the CDR3 is TGCGCCAGCAGCTTACAGCGGGTTTCGGATACGCAGTATTTT.

V gene TRBV18 combines with J gene TRBJ2-6; D tentatively reads TRBD1 or TRBD2 (5 bases each). V lost 6 bases and J lost 3, with 15 bases in between. Germline CDR1 is KGHSH and CDR2 is LQKENI. This CDR3 is 16 amino acids long. CDR3 nucleotide sequence: TGTGCCAGCTCCCCTATCGCAGGGAGTGGGGCCAACGTCCTGACTTTC. It is translated as CASSPIAGSGANVLTF.

This chain connects TRBV5-1 to TRBJ2-1; TRBD2 is a possible D gene (6 bases). Germline V gives CDR1 SGHRS, CDR2 YFSETQ. V was pared by 4 bases and J by 6 bases, with 14 bases between. The CDR3 extends over 14 amino acids. This CDR3 reads CASSLGRSGNEQFF. The CDR3 nucleotides read TGCGCCAGCAGCCTAGGCCGTAGCGGCAATGAGCAGTTCTTC.